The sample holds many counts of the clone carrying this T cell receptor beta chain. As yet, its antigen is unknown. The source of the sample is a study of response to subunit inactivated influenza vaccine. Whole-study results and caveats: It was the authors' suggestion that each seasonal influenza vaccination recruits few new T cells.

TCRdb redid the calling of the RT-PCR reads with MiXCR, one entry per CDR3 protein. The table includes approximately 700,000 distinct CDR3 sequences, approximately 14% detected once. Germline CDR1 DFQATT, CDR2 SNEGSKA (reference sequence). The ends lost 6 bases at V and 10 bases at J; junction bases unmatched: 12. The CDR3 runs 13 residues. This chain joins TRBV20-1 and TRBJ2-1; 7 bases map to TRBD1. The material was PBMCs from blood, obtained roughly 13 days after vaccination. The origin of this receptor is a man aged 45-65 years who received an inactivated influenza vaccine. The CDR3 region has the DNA TGCAGTGCACGAACAGGGGCTACAATCGAGCAGTTCTTC. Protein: CSARTGATIEQFF.